This T cell receptor (beta chain) emerged from a study of blood T cells in healthy people across ages. A second PCR of 7 to 11 cycles used a sample-barcoded 5' primer and a J-beta primer mix. Sequencing of every sample gave 2.5 million or more CDR3-containing paired-end reads. TCRdb processed the 5' RACE reads anew with MiXCR; each CDR3 protein has one entry. The sample has 550,000 to 600,000 distinct CDR3 sequences; roughly 43% are singletons. CDR3 length equals 15 residues. Trimming took 3 bases from V and 6 from J, leaving 15 bases between them. Germline V gene data show CDR1 as KGHSH and CDR2 as LQKENI.

The chain is built from TRBV18 and TRBJ2-1; D gene uncertain. This receptor was obtained from an elderly man in good health. The sample taken for sequencing was blood. The CDR3 DNA reads as TGTGCCAGCTCACCGGATGTTCCGTTTCCCAATGAGCAGTTCTTC. Translated: CASSPDVPFPNEQFF.